This TCR beta chain was documented in a study of shared clonotypes between healthy human individuals. The repertoire was sequenced with immunoSEQ multiplex PCR; TCRdb's copy has only in-frame clones and lacks some. This table holds roughly 2.5 million clones, around 90% found once. Study donors comprised healthy, HIV-negative adults devoid of recent acute infection or vaccination. CD45RA-negative memory and CD45RA+ naive subsets were split from the CD4+ cells. J lost 4 bases, V lost 2 bases, and 6 bases had no gene match. The CDR3 has 16 amino acids. Points from the study as a whole: An expected dependence of interdonor clonotype sharing on sequencing depth was noted.

A note on this clone: The antigen is unknown.

This sequence originates from a young man in good health. This rearrangement joins TRBV23-1 to TRBJ2-5; 11 nucleotides line up with TRBD2. TRBV23-1 counts as an open reading frame of uncertain function. The specimen was naive CD4+ T cells sorted from blood. The subset denotes: CD45RA+ positively selected. The CDR3 nucleotides are TGCGCCAGCAGTCAACTAGCGGGGGGTTGTAGAGAGACCCAGTACTTC. It codes for CASSQLAGGCRETQYF.